The TCR beta chain under discussion was sequenced for a study of beta chain features in type 1 diabetes. Study results and limitations: There was a moderate but significant shortening of TCRB CDR3s in all four CD4+ subsets of Type 1 diabetes patients. Insertions were fewer and deletions more numerous at VDJ junctions in type 1 diabetes patients.

V was trimmed by 3 bases and J by 4 bases, leaving 7 bases between them. This CDR3 has 13 residues. The germline CDR1 and CDR2 sequences are SNHLY and FYNNEI. Reverse transcribing all isolated RNA meant expressed TCRB transcripts were sequenced. TCRdb's table, derived via immunoSEQ multiplex PCR, lists solely in-frame clones and lacks some. The data hold 250,000 to 300,000 clones, with around 24% observed a single time. This clone has more than one count but fewer than ten. No antigen is known for it. CD4+ cells of the naive, central memory, regulatory and stem cell-like memory types were sorted via CD45RO/CCR7/CD25/CD127/CD95/CD27.

V gene TRBV2 combines with J gene TRBJ2-1, with D unresolved. This TCR was recovered from a woman aged 25 to 45 with type 1 diabetes. The material sequenced was naive CD4+ T cells from blood. As DNA, the CDR3 is TGTGCCAGCAGTGAGCGTGAATACAATGAGCAGTTCTTC. Encoded protein: CASSEREYNEQFF.